What follows are 28 T cell receptor beta chains derived from one specimen sequenced in a study of cytomegalovirus exposure and HLA in healthy donors. The PCR had 60 Vbeta and 13 Jbeta primers. Method: immunoSEQ multiplex PCR; TCRdb's copy keeps in-frame clones and lacks some. The repertoire holds tens of thousands of clones, with about 60% as singletons. What was sequenced was PBMCs. Receptor source: a woman aged 25-40 years in good health and CMV-seronegative.

The genes are TRBV5-1 and TRBJ2-7, with 7 bases matching TRBD1. Germline V gives CDR1 SGHRS, CDR2 YFSETQ. The V segment lost 4 bases and the J segment 2 bases; nucleotides outside the gene matches: 6. This CDR3 is built from 14 residues. In DNA, the CDR3 is TGCGCCAGCAGCACCGGCAGGGGGACCTACGAGCAGTACTTC. Translation gives CASSTGRGTYEQYF. Full variable domain (rest looked up from reference TRBV5-1 and TRBJ2-7): KAGVTQTPRYLIKTRGQQVTLSCSPISGHRSVSWYQQTPGQGLQFLFEYFSETQRNKGNFPGRFSGRQFSNSRSEMNVSTLELGDSALYLCASSTGRGTYEQYFGPGTRLTVT.

The genes are TRBV6-5 and TRBJ2-3; TRBD1 matches 8 bases. The CDR3 has 14 amino acids. Germline assignment: CDR1 MNHEY and CDR2 SVGAGI. The V and J ends lost 11 bases and 2 bases, in that order; junction bases with no gene match: 9. In DNA, the CDR3 is TGTGCCGCCTGGGACAGGCGTATCACAGATACGCAGTATTTT. Protein product: CAAWDRRITDTQYF.

This clone was counted a few times. V and J are TRBV2 and TRBJ1-1; 7 positions agree with TRBD1. J lost 5 bases, V lost 5 bases, and 5 bases had no gene match. This CDR3 is 13 amino acids long. CDR1 is SNHLY and CDR2 is FYNNEI in the germline V gene. The CDR3 here is CASSRQGVTEAFF. The CDR3 coding sequence is TGTGCCAGCAGTAGACAGGGTGTAACTGAAGCTTTCTTT.

This chain uses TRBV5-1 with TRBJ2-7; maybe TRBD1 (6 bases). CDR3 length equals 14 residues. CDR1 is SGHRS, CDR2 YFSETQ, per germline. The V and J ends lost 3 bases and 4 bases respectively, with 14 bases between them. CDR3 residues: CASSSTGPWYEQYF. In nucleotides, the CDR3 is TGCGCCAGCAGCTCTACAGGGCCCTGGTACGAGCAGTACTTC.

The chain uses TRBV19 and TRBJ2-1; TRBD2 matches at 11 bases. CDR1 is LNHDA and CDR2 is SQIVND in the germline V gene (reference sequence). Trimming at V came to 0 bases and at J to 10 bases, leaving 11 bases not matched to a gene. CDR3 length: 17 residues. The CDR3 DNA is TGTGCCAGTAGTATAGATCGTACTAGCGGGGGTTTTTGGGAGCAGTTCTTC. Its translation is CASSIDRTSGGFWEQFF.

This rearrangement joins TRBV5-1 to TRBJ2-5; 15 bases align to TRBD2. V dropped 3 bases and J dropped 2; count of bases not matched to a gene: 8. The germline V gene has CDR1 SGHRS and CDR2 YFSETQ. The CDR3 totals 18 residues. CDR3 in DNA: TGCGCCAGCAGCTCCCGCAAAGGACTAGCGGGGGGGCAAGAGACCCAGTACTTC. It codes for CASSSRKGLAGGQETQYF.

The V gene is TRBV7-2, the J gene TRBJ2-2, with D uncertain. Trimming took 1 base from V and 7 from J, leaving 7 bases between them. The germline V gene encodes CDR1 SGHTA and CDR2 FQGNSA. The CDR3 is 13 amino acids. The CDR3 DNA sequence: TGTGCCAGCAGCTTAGACTCTCTCGGGGAGCTGTTTTTT. This sequence encodes CASSLDSLGELFF.

This chain uses TRBV28 with TRBJ1-2; a weak D match, TRBD1 (6 bases). CDR1 is MDHEN, CDR2 SYDVKM, per germline. This CDR3 spans 12 amino acids. Trimming pared 2 bases from V and 8 bases from J, leaving 9 bases between. Written as DNA, the CDR3 is TGTGCCAGCAGTTTACCAGGGGACGGCTACACCTTC. Translation: CASSLPGDGYTF.

This chain connects TRBV10-3 to TRBJ2-1, with 14 bases lining up with TRBD2. Germline values: CDR1 ENHRY, CDR2 SYGVKD. The CDR3 loop spans 16 amino acids. Trimming removed 4 bases from V and 8 bases from J; junction bases left unmatched: 7. CDR3 sequence: CAISGSGTSGSYEQFF. In DNA form, the CDR3 reads TGTGCCATCAGTGGGTCAGGGACTAGCGGGAGCTATGAGCAGTTCTTC.

This clone was counted between two and nine times. The V call is TRBV11-2, the J call TRBJ2-1; 7 bases line up with TRBD2. From germline, CDR1 is SGHAT and CDR2 FQNNGV. The CDR3 loop spans 13 amino acids. Trimming at V came to 6 bases and at J to 3 bases, leaving 2 bases not matched to a gene. The CDR3 here is CASSSGGYNEQFF. The DNA for the CDR3 is TGTGCCAGCAGTTCGGGGGGCTACAATGAGCAGTTCTTC. Drawing the rest from reference TRBV11-2 and TRBJ2-1, the complete variable domain is EAGVAQSPRYKIIEKRQSVAFWCNPISGHATLYWYQQILGQGPKLLIQFQNNGVVDDSQLPKDRFSAERLKGVDSTLKIQPAKLEDSAVYLCASSSGGYNEQFFGPGTRLTVL.

V usage is TRBV19 and J usage is TRBJ1-5; D possibly corresponds to TRBD1 (6 bases). CDR1 and CDR2 from the germline V gene are LNHDA and SQIVND (reference sequence). V was cut by 4 bases and J by 7 bases, with 14 bases left in between. The CDR3 consists of 14 residues. The CDR3, as DNA: TGTGCCAGTAGTACCACAGGGTCTGGGCAGCCCCAGCATTTT. Translated: CASSTTGSGQPQHF.

V is TRBV10-3 and J is TRBJ2-7; D remains unclear. The CDR3 sequence is 14 residues long. V was shortened by 0 bases and J by 2 bases, with 8 bases between the two germline ends. Germline V CDR1 and CDR2: ENHRY, SYGVKD. The DNA of the CDR3 is TGTGCCATCAGTGAGTCTGTCAGGACCTACGAGCAGTACTTC. This translates into CAISESVRTYEQYF.

The chain carries TRBV28 and TRBJ1-5; 8 bases agree with TRBD1. V lost 6 bases and J lost 7; bases outside the gene matches: 8. The CDR3 spans 14 residues. Germline values: CDR1 MDHEN, CDR2 SYDVKM. In DNA, the CDR3 is TGTGCCAGCAGCTCCCCAGGGGGCAGACAGCCCCAGCATTTT. This sequence encodes CASSSPGGRQPQHF. The variable domain in full, completed from reference TRBV28 and TRBJ1-5, reads DVKVTQSSRYLVKRTGEKVFLECVQDMDHENMFWYRQDPGLGLRLIYFSYDVKMKEKGDIPEGYSVSREKKERFSLILESASTNQTSMYLCASSSPGGRQPQHFGDGTRLSIL.

The V gene is TRBV5-4, the J gene TRBJ2-5; TRBD2 matches 7 bases. The J call could be wrong; TRBJ2-7 is a better fit for the DNA end. The CDR3 sequence is 13 residues long. Germline assignment: CDR1 SGHNT and CDR2 YYREEE (reference sequence). CDR3 amino acids: CASSPGLVGEQYF. In DNA form, the CDR3 reads TGTGCCAGCAGCCCCGGACTAGTCGGCGAGCAGTACTTC.

This clone came up a few times. This chain uses TRBV7-2 with TRBJ2-5; 7 nucleotides match TRBD2. V shed 4 bases, J shed 1 base, and the junction held 9 bases outside the gene matches. CDR3 length equals 16 residues. Germline V CDR1 and CDR2: SGHTA, FQGNSA. CDR3 nucleotides: TGTGCCAGCAGCTACCCCCCGGGAGGCATCCAAGAGACCCAGTACTTC. Protein: CASSYPPGGIQETQYF.

In this sample, this clone turned up a few times. The chain links TRBV4-1 to TRBJ2-7; D is possibly TRBD2 (5 bases). The CDR3 totals 13 residues. V lost 4 bases and J 3 bases, leaving 10 bases between the germline ends. CDR1 and CDR2 (germline): MGHRA, YSYEKL. CDR3 nucleotide sequence: TGCGCCAGCAGCCCCGACGGGGACTACGAGCAGTACTTC. It yields the protein CASSPDGDYEQYF.

This clone has a handful of counts. V usage is TRBV7-9 and J usage is TRBJ2-7, with D perhaps matching TRBD2 (6 bases). The CDR3 totals 15 residues. The germline CDR1 and CDR2 sequences are SEHNR and FQNEAQ (reference sequence). V lost 1 base and J lost 4, with 14 bases in between. Here the CDR3 DNA reads TGTGCCAGCAGCTTAGGCAGGGAGGCAATTTACGAGCAGTACTTC. It encodes CASSLGREAIYEQYF.

J is TRBJ2-2 and V is TRBV2; D might be TRBD2 (5 bases). V was pared by 5 bases and J by 7 bases, with 20 bases between. This CDR3 is 16 amino acids long. The V gene's germline CDR1 is SNHLY and CDR2 FYNNEI. The CDR3 spells CASSPRAGGGNGELFF. The CDR3 DNA sequence: TGTGCCAGCAGTCCGCGGGCCGGTGGAGGAAACGGGGAGCTGTTTTTT.

This rearrangement joins TRBV5-4 to TRBJ1-5; 8 bases match TRBD1. The CDR3 totals 13 residues. Germline trimming cut 5 bases from V and 7 bases from J; bases unmatched to any gene: 5. The germline CDR1 and CDR2 sequences are SGHNT and YYREEE (reference sequence). The CDR3 DNA is TGTGCCAGCAGTCGACAGGGGCAACAGCCCCAGCATTTT. As protein: CASSRQGQQPQHF.

V and J are TRBV5-5 and TRBJ1-3, with D possibly TRBD1 on 5 matching bases. The CDR3 has 15 residues. Germline values: CDR1 SGHKS, CDR2 YYEKEE (reference sequence). The V end lost 3 bases, the J end lost 1 base, and 11 bases lay between the germline ends. The CDR3 bases are TGTGCCAGCAGCTATTCGACAGAATCTGGAAACACCATATATTTT. This encodes CASSYSTESGNTIYF. Looking up the rest from reference TRBV5-5 and TRBJ1-3 gives the full variable domain: DAGVTQSPTHLIKTRGQQVTLRCSPISGHKSVSWYQQVLGQGPQFIFQYYEKEERGRGNFPDRFSARQFPNYSSELNVNALLLGDSALYLCASSYSTESGNTIYFGEGSWLTVV.

The chain recombines TRBV11-3 with TRBJ2-3; D possibly corresponds to TRBD1 (6 bases). This CDR3 has 13 residues. The germline V gene encodes CDR1 SGHNT and CDR2 YENEEA. The V end lost 2 bases, the J end lost 6 bases, and 9 bases lay between the germline ends. The CDR3 loop reads CASSLSGGDTQYF. The CDR3 DNA reads TGTGCCAGCAGCTTAAGTGGGGGCGATACGCAGTATTTT.

The rearrangement links TRBV19 to TRBJ2-7, with D possibly being TRBD1 (5 bases). CDR3 length: 11 residues. Trimming shortened V by 9 bases and J by 4 bases, and 10 bases separated the two germline ends. Germline CDR1 and CDR2: LNHDA and SQIVND (reference sequence). The CDR3 spells CASTQGYEQYF. CDR3 DNA sequence: TGTGCCAGCACTCAGGGATACGAGCAGTACTTC.

The chain employs TRBV4-1 and TRBJ1-5, with D possibly being TRBD1 (5 bases). The V and J ends lost 1 base and 1 base respectively, with 14 bases between them. The CDR3 extends over 17 amino acids. The germline V gene has CDR1 MGHRA and CDR2 YSYEKL. The CDR3 sequence: CASSQVWSRVSNQPQHF. The CDR3 coding sequence is TGCGCCAGCAGCCAAGTATGGTCCAGGGTAAGCAATCAGCCCCAGCATTTT.

V usage is TRBV19 and J usage is TRBJ1-4; TRBD1 might be the D (6 bases). CDR3 length equals 14 residues. CDR1 LNHDA and CDR2 SQIVND come from the germline V gene (reference sequence). V was pared by 5 bases and J by 8 bases, with 15 bases between. CDR3 in amino acids: CASSLVGAQEKLFF. The CDR3 nucleotides read TGTGCCAGTAGTCTCGTGGGGGCGCAGGAAAAACTGTTTTTT.

The J gene is TRBJ2-7, the V gene TRBV29-1; 8 bases are a match to TRBD2. CDR3 length equals 15 residues. Germline V lookup: CDR1 SQVTM, CDR2 ANQGSEA. After removal of 2 bases from V and 0 bases from J, the junction contained 6 bases not matched to a gene. The CDR3 sequence is CSVEPLAGGSYEQYF. Written as DNA, the CDR3 is TGCAGCGTTGAACCCCTCGCGGGGGGCTCCTACGAGCAGTACTTC.

The chain links TRBV5-6 to TRBJ1-2; D remains unclear. The V gene's germline CDR1 is SGHDT and CDR2 YYEEEE. This CDR3 comprises 14 residues. With 2 bases removed from V and 2 bases from J, the gap between germline ends came to 10 bases. CDR3 loop: CASSLDNLNYGYTF. DNA of the CDR3: TGTGCCAGCAGCTTAGACAACCTCAACTATGGCTACACCTTC.

In the case of this clone: Other DNA sequences from this sample encode an identical CDR3 as well. The rearrangement uses TRBV6-6 and TRBJ2-3; 10 positions match TRBD1. CDR1 and CDR2 (germline): MNHNY, SVGAGI (reference sequence). The ends lost 3 bases at V and 7 bases at J; junction bases unmatched: 7. This CDR3 comprises 15 residues. The CDR3 is CASSYPGQGENTQYF. The CDR3 DNA is TGTGCCAGCAGTTATCCCGGACAGGGGGAAAATACGCAGTATTTT.

The chain uses TRBV5-1 and TRBJ2-2; TRBD2 might be the D (6 bases). Germline loops: CDR1 SGHRS, CDR2 YFSETQ. The CDR3 covers 13 residues. The V end lost 4 bases, the J end lost 10 bases, and 14 bases lay between the germline ends. The CDR3 sequence is CASSAGTLEELFF. CDR3 sequence (DNA): TGCGCCAGCAGCGCCGGGACTCTCGAGGAGCTGTTTTTT.